One TCR beta chain is described in this entry. The target antigen is unknown. The sample is drawn from a study of identical twins. Study outcomes and limitations: Within twin pairs, the out-of-frame alpha sequences they shared showed excess low generation probability.

Germline V gene lookup returns CDR1 SGHNT and CDR2 YENEEA. V gave up 5 bases and J gave up 5 bases, with 18 bases separating them. The CDR3 extends over 16 amino acids. A universal primer binding site was introduced by template switching. The final cDNA contained unique molecular identifiers. A single record per CDR3 protein comes from TCRdb applying MiXCR to the 5' RACE reads. The data show hundreds of thousands of distinct CDR3 sequences, 8% to 9% seen once. These data also featured in a second study, about yellow fever vaccine responses in identical twins.

Source material: memory (CD45RO+) T cells sorted from blood. The sequence came from a woman between 18 and 29 years old in good health. This chain joins TRBV11-3 and TRBJ2-2, with a tentative D call TRBD2 (5 bases). CDR3 coding DNA: TGTGCCAGCAGCGATAGCGATCGGTTGAGGACCGGGGAGCTGTTTTTT. Translated: CASSDSDRLRTGELFF.